This T cell receptor beta chain was sequenced in a study of CD8 T cells in Susac syndrome. Study outcomes and limitations: In total CD8+ repertoires, roughly 15 Susac-specific public clones were found, and 4 or 5 in CD8+ TEMRA repertoires.

With respect to this clonotype: The antigen is undetermined.

V dropped 3 bases and J dropped 0 bases, with 6 bases sitting between them. Germline V gene lookup returns CDR1 MGHRA and CDR2 YSYEKL. CDR3 size: 14 residues. RNA totalling roughly 0.45 to 1 ug underwent reverse transcription with random hexamers. A multiplex approach, immunoSEQ multiplex PCR, amplified TCR beta CDR3 across 54 Vbeta and 13 Jbeta. MiXCR was run by TCRdb on the immunoSEQ multiplex PCR reads, yielding one entry per CDR3 protein. Of some 130,000 distinct CDR3 sequences listed, approximately 95% are singletons. Input material: CD8+ T cells from PBMCs. The sequence was collected from a human donor with Susac syndrome. J is TRBJ1-5 and V is TRBV4-1; D remains unclear. This CDR3 is CASSQASSNQPQHF. The CDR3 DNA reads TGCGCCAGCAGCCAGGCGAGTAGCAATCAGCCCCAGCATTTT.